The 5 T cell receptor beta chains presented below share a single source sample, sequenced in a study of CD8+ T cells in alopecia areata. Treatment noted: oral pan-JAK inhibitor, 5-10 mg twice daily. Sequencing used cDNA as its template, made by extracting RNA and reverse transcribing it. The table came from immunoSEQ multiplex PCR; TCRdb's copy has only in-frame clones and leaves some out. The sample has around 120,000 clones; over 55% are singletons. Sequenced material: CD4+ T cells sorted from blood, taken at week 4, from a patient treated with tofacitinib. The receptors were gathered from a human donor with alopecia areata.

The V call is TRBV5-4, the J call TRBJ2-1; no definite D call. The CDR3 has 15 amino acids. CDR1 and CDR2 (germline): SGHNT, YYREEE (reference sequence). Trimming removed 0 bases at V and 10 bases at J, with 17 bases between. CDR3 sequence reads: CASSLAGAVGPEQFF. DNA of the CDR3: TGTGCCAGCAGCTTGGCCGGTGCGGTCGGTCCGGAGCAGTTCTTC.

The chain recombines TRBV5-1 with TRBJ1-5; the D gene is possibly TRBD1 (5 bases). The V gene lost 2 bases and the J gene lost 6 bases, with 9 bases spanning the gap. CDR1 is SGHRS, CDR2 YFSETQ, per germline. The CDR3 contains 13 residues. The CDR3 is CASSFQGGQPQHF. CDR3 sequence (DNA): TGCGCCAGCAGCTTTCAGGGCGGTCAGCCCCAGCATTTT.

This clone was counted a single time. The chain is built from TRBV28 and TRBJ2-4; 10 bases fit TRBD1. The V gene's germline CDR1 is MDHEN and CDR2 SYDVKM. V shed 4 bases and J 1 base; nucleotides not matched to a gene: 4. CDR3 length: 16 residues. The CDR3 protein is CASSSSGQGAKNIQYF. The CDR3 bases are TGTGCCAGCAGTTCGTCGGGACAGGGGGCCAAAAACATTCAGTACTTC.

The rearrangement links TRBV7-3 to TRBJ2-5; 7 bases map to TRBD2. Per the germline V gene, CDR1 is SGHTA and CDR2 is FQGTGA. V lost 5 bases, J lost 0 bases, and 6 bases stayed unmatched. CDR3 length: 15 residues. The CDR3 DNA sequence: TGTGCCAGCAGCCTCGGACTAGACAACCAAGAGACCCAGTACTTC. Amino acids: CASSLGLDNQETQYF.

This chain uses TRBV11-1 with TRBJ2-5; a possible D gene is TRBD1 (6 bases). From germline, CDR1 is SGHAT and CDR2 FQDESV (reference sequence). This CDR3 is 15 amino acids long. Trimming took off 1 base at V and 5 bases at J, with 14 bases between the two ends. CDR3 DNA sequence: TGTGCCAGCAGCTTAGGGGCAGGGGCTGATGAGACCCAGTACTTC. As protein: CASSLGAGADETQYF. Complete variable domain (other parts from reference TRBV11-1 and TRBJ2-5): EAEVAQSPRYKITEKSQAVAFWCDPISGHATLYWYRQILGQGPELLVQFQDESVVDDSQLPKDRFSAERLKGVDSTLKIQPAELGDSAMYLCASSLGAGADETQYFGPGTRLLVL.